Below are 32 T cell receptor beta chains sequenced from a single sample in a study of Graves' ophthalmopathy and Graves' hyperthyroidism. RNA transcripts yielded amplified TCR beta CDR3 regions. Second-round multiplex PCR came after first-round RT-PCR with HTBI primers. Each CDR3 protein gets one entry after TCRdb re-called the multiplex PCR reads with MiXCR. The table records over a million distinct CDR3 sequences, less than 45% of them present only once. Sequencing was carried out using peripheral blood or thyroid tissue (not recorded which). The receptors shown here come from an adult man with Graves' hyperthyroidism.

Comments on this clonotype: Sequence at one end of the junction differs from germline and may be a read error. This chain joins TRBV11-2 and TRBJ2-7, with TRBD1 as a possible D gene (6 bases). The length of the CDR3 is 13 residues. The germline V gene encodes CDR1 SGHAT and CDR2 FQNNGV. CDR3 sequence: CASRDTGRYEQSF. The CDR3 coding sequence is TGTGCCAGTAGGGACACTGGACGATACGAGCAGTCCTTC. Looking up the rest from reference TRBV11-2 and TRBJ2-7 gives the full variable domain: EAGVAQSPRYKIIEKRQSVAFWCNPISGHATLYWYQQILGQGPKLLIQFQNNGVVDDSQLPKDRFSAERLKGVDSTLKIQPAKLEDSAVYLCASRDTGRYEQSFGPGTRLTVT.

There are a few counts of this clonotype. This chain joins TRBV7-9 and TRBJ1-1; possible D gene TRBD1, 6 bases. Trimming left V 8 bases short and J 1 base short, with 17 bases between. The CDR3 has 15 amino acids. Germline assignment: CDR1 SEHNR and CDR2 FQNEAQ (reference sequence). This CDR3 is CASSPPTGSNTEAFF. DNA of the CDR3: TGTGCCAGCTCACCACCAACAGGGTCGAACACTGAAGCTTTCTTT.

This clonotype was detected ten times or more. The CDR3 protein is CASSFTGLNTEAFF. The CDR3, as DNA: TGTGCCAGCAGTTTCACAGGATTGAACACTGAAGCTTTCTTT. V is TRBV12-3 or TRBV12-4 and J is TRBJ1-1, with a weak D call TRBD1 (5 bases). Trimming cost V 3 bases and J 0 bases, with 8 bases left between them. The CDR3 is made up of 14 amino acids.

This clonotype has ten or more counts. The CDR3, as DNA: TGTGCCAGCAGCGGCGGGTTTGACTCCTACGAGCAGTACTTC. It codes for CASSGGFDSYEQYF. V is TRBV7-9 and J is TRBJ2-7; D perhaps matches TRBD2 (5 bases). Trimming took off 5 bases at V and 0 bases at J, with 11 bases between the two ends. This CDR3 region has 14 residues. Germline CDR1 reads SEHNR; CDR2 reads FQNEAQ (reference sequence).

This clonotype was seen repeatedly, ten times or more. The chain recombines TRBV4-2 with TRBJ1-5, with TRBD1 as a possible D gene (5 bases). The germline gives CDR1 LGHNA, CDR2 YNFKEQ. The CDR3 spans 16 residues. V was trimmed by 0 bases and J by 4 bases, leaving 13 bases between them. The CDR3 loop is CASSQEGGRKNQPQHF. The CDR3 DNA reads TGTGCCAGCAGCCAAGAGGGGGGTAGAAAGAATCAGCCCCAGCATTTT.

This clonotype was counted only a few times. This chain connects TRBV19 to TRBJ2-2, with TRBD1 matching 7 bases. CDR1 and CDR2 (germline): LNHDA, SQIVND (reference sequence). The CDR3 has 14 amino acids. With 3 bases clipped from V and 4 bases from J, the junction kept 2 bases outside the gene matches. CDR3 loop: CASSIDRATGELFF. For the CDR3, the DNA is TGTGCCAGTAGTATTGACAGGGCCACCGGGGAGCTGTTTTTT.

This sequence joins TRBV6-2 or TRBV6-3 and TRBJ2-7, with unresolved D. CDR1 and CDR2 from the germline V gene are MNHEY and SVGEGT. The CDR3 is made up of 15 amino acids. The germline V and J ends were trimmed by 4 bases and 0 bases, with 13 bases remaining between them. The CDR3 nucleotides read TGTGCCAGCAGTTCCTGGACGGCGAGCTCCTACGAGCAGTACTTC. Its translation is CASSSWTASSYEQYF.

This clonotype was seen many times. The CDR3 region is CASRDRTYEQYF. The CDR3 region has the DNA TGTGCCAGCAGGGACAGGACGTACGAGCAGTACTTC. The rearrangement joins TRBV2 to TRBJ2-7; TRBD1 matches 7 bases. The J segment lost 4 bases and the V segment lost 6 bases, leaving 3 bases of the junction unmatched. This CDR3 comprises 12 residues. Germline CDR1 is SNHLY and CDR2 is FYNNEI.

The table lists this clonotype with many counts. The rearrangement joins TRBV4-1 to TRBJ1-6; 7 bases align to TRBD1. V trimming: 3 bases; J trimming: 4 bases; junction bases outside the gene matches: 3. Germline CDR1 MGHRA, CDR2 YSYEKL. The CDR3 totals 15 residues. For the CDR3, the DNA is TGCGCCAGCAGCCATACGGGACAGTATAATTCACCCCTCCACTTT. This sequence encodes CASSHTGQYNSPLHF.

This clonotype has at least ten counts. The chain has TRBV12-3 or TRBV12-4 and TRBJ2-5; 8 bases agree with TRBD1. The CDR3 covers 17 residues. V was clipped by 2 bases and J by 5 bases; unmatched bases: 13. The DNA for the CDR3 is TGTGCCAGCAGTTTACGGACAGGGAGGCGGCTCGGTGAGACCCAGTACTTC. Translated: CASSLRTGRRLGETQYF.

The rearrangement links TRBV7-2 to TRBJ1-2; 9 nucleotides line up with TRBD1. CDR1 SGHTA and CDR2 FQGNSA come from the germline V gene. The junction had 4 bases not matched to a gene; V was cut back by 6 bases and J by 8 bases. The length of the CDR3 is 12 residues. The CDR3 region is CASRQGTGGYTF. The CDR3 nucleotides read TGTGCCAGCAGACAAGGGACAGGGGGCTACACCTTC.

The chain joins TRBV5-1 to TRBJ2-5; TRBD2 aligns across 11 bases. The ends lost 0 bases at V and 1 base at J; junction bases unmatched: 5. The CDR3 runs to 17 residues. Looked up from germline, CDR1 is SGHRS and CDR2 is YFSETQ. CDR3 sequence: CASSLGGTSGLQETQYF. For the CDR3, the DNA is TGCGCCAGCAGCTTGGGAGGGACTAGCGGTCTCCAAGAGACCCAGTACTTC.

This clonotype has a handful of counts. V is TRBV30 and J is TRBJ1-2; D is ambiguous. Germline CDR1 and CDR2: GTSNPN and SVGIG (reference sequence). CDR3 length: 11 residues. V dropped 0 bases and J dropped 8 bases, with 7 bases sitting between them. The CDR3: CAWSVRPGYTF. CDR3 bases: TGTGCCTGGAGTGTCCGCCCGGGCTACACCTTC.

Many counts were recorded for this clonotype. The chain carries TRBV7-8 and TRBJ2-7, with 12 nucleotides matching TRBD2. Germline values: CDR1 SGHVS, CDR2 FQNEAQ. V lost 5 bases, J lost 4 bases, and 6 bases stayed unmatched. The CDR3 has 15 amino acids. This chain's CDR3 is CASSTGTSGYYEQYF. The CDR3, as DNA: TGTGCCAGCAGCACAGGGACTAGCGGGTATTACGAGCAGTACTTC.

On this clonotype: This sequence may be a read error, since a much larger clone differs from it by one base. V is TRBV10-2 and J is TRBJ2-7; no definite D call. The germline gives CDR1 WSHSY, CDR2 SAAADI. CDR3 length: 13 amino acids. V was shortened by 6 bases and J by 1 base, with 10 bases between the two germline ends. This CDR3 reads CASSLLDSYEQYF. For the CDR3, the DNA is TGCGCCAGCAGCTTGCTGGATTCCTACGAGCAGTACTTC.

There are a few counts of this clonotype. This chain links TRBV10-3 with TRBJ1-1; perhaps TRBD1 as D (5 bases). The ends were cut back, 5 bases at V and 2 bases at J, with 9 bases in the middle. Germline lookup yields CDR1 ENHRY and CDR2 SYGVKD. The CDR3 runs 13 residues. The DNA of the CDR3 is TGTGCCATCAGTCAGACAGTTAACACTGAAGCTTTCTTT. Its translation: CAISQTVNTEAFF.

In this sample, this clonotype turned up a few times. V usage is TRBV19 and J usage is TRBJ1-4, with D uncertain. CDR1 and CDR2 from the germline V gene are LNHDA and SQIVND (reference sequence). This CDR3 contains 15 residues. Trimming stripped 6 bases from V and 4 bases from J, with 15 bases between. The CDR3 here is CASSPTGLLNEKLFF. The CDR3 bases are TGTGCCAGTAGCCCCACCGGGCTCCTTAATGAAAAACTGTTTTTT.

This clonotype was seen many times. The V call is TRBV7-9, the J call TRBJ1-1; 10 bases match TRBD1. The CDR3 contains 15 residues. Germline V gene lookup returns CDR1 SEHNR and CDR2 FQNEAQ (reference sequence). The V segment lost 2 bases and the J segment 5 bases; nucleotides outside the gene matches: 5. The CDR3 coding sequence is TGTGCCAGCAGCTTAAGGGGGACAGGGGATACTGAAGCTTTCTTT. Translated, it gives CASSLRGTGDTEAFF.

The gene calls are TRBV20-1 and TRBJ1-1, with D possibly TRBD1 on 5 matching bases. The CDR3 length is 13 residues. Germline V gives CDR1 DFQATT, CDR2 SNEGSKA (reference sequence). The V gene lost 3 bases and the J gene lost 7 bases, with 15 bases spanning the gap. CDR3: CSARYSTGLEAFF. The CDR3 DNA is TGCAGTGCTAGGTACTCCACAGGCCTTGAAGCTTTCTTT.

This clonotype showed up just a few times. The V and J genes are TRBV19 and TRBJ1-3; D is perhaps TRBD1 (6 bases). The CDR3 length is 15 residues. Germline loops: CDR1 LNHDA, CDR2 SQIVND (reference sequence). Trimming removed 5 bases at V and 1 base at J, with 12 bases between. CDR3 in DNA: TGTGCCAGTAGTCCTTCAACAGGGTCTGGAAACACCATATATTTT. This gives the protein CASSPSTGSGNTIYF.

As regards this clonotype: A much bigger clone sits one base away, suggesting this may be a read error. The chain has TRBV10-2 and TRBJ2-6; D may be TRBD1 (6 bases). The CDR3 is 17 amino acids. Germline V lookup: CDR1 WSHSY, CDR2 SAAADI. CDR3 coding DNA: TGCGCCAGCAGTGAGCCTGACAGGTACCCTGGGGCCAACATCCTGACTTTC. The encoded protein is CASSEPDRYPGANILTF.

By share, this clonotype counts as medium-sized. The chain employs TRBV29-1 and TRBJ1-1; the match to TRBD1 covers 7 bases. The germline V gene encodes CDR1 SQVTM and CDR2 ANQGSEA. The CDR3 is 14 residues long. V was clipped by 6 bases and J by 0 bases; unmatched bases: 7. DNA of the CDR3: TGCAGCGTCGTCACCAGGGGGGTGAACACTGAAGCTTTCTTT. Residues: CSVVTRGVNTEAFF.

V and J are TRBV7-2 and TRBJ2-5, with TRBD1 matching over 9 bases. The CDR3 has 16 residues. Per the germline V gene, CDR1 is SGHTA and CDR2 is FQGNSA. The trim removed 5 bases at V and 11 bases at J, leaving 18 bases unmatched. In DNA form, the CDR3 reads TGTGCCAGCAGCACCCTCCGGGATGGGGACAGGGTGGAGCAGTACTTC. This codes for CASSTLRDGDRVEQYF.

The V and J genes are TRBV7-9 and TRBJ1-6; D is perhaps TRBD1 (5 bases). Germline V gene lookup returns CDR1 SEHNR and CDR2 FQNEAQ (reference sequence). Trimming removed 6 bases from V and 8 bases from J, with 17 bases in between. The CDR3 totals 15 residues. CDR3 residues: CASSSGGGWYSPLHF. In nucleotides, the CDR3 is TGTGCCAGCAGTTCCGGGGGGGGTTGGTATTCACCCCTCCACTTT.

This clonotype came up many times. The gene calls are TRBV7-9 and TRBJ2-6; D might be TRBD1 (6 bases). The CDR3 has 16 amino acids. Looked up from germline, CDR1 is SEHNR and CDR2 is FQNEAQ (reference sequence). V gave up 6 bases and J gave up 3 bases, with 15 bases separating them. The CDR3 is CASRHPDRFGANVLTF. CDR3 in DNA: TGTGCCAGCAGACATCCCGACAGGTTTGGGGCCAACGTCCTGACTTTC.

Comments on this clonotype: Since a much larger clone is just one base distant, this may be a read error. V usage is TRBV7-2 and J usage is TRBJ2-7; D uncertain. Germline V CDR1 and CDR2: SGHTA, FQGNSA. V was trimmed by 4 bases and J by 1 base, leaving 8 bases between them. The CDR3 has 13 amino acids. This chain's CDR3 is CASSSHVSYEQYF. The CDR3 DNA reads TGTGCCAGCAGCTCACACGTGTCCTACGAGCAGTACTTC.

This clonotype has a count of ten or more. The V gene is TRBV7-9, the J gene TRBJ1-1; TRBD1 might be the D (6 bases). This CDR3 spans 15 amino acids. Germline lookup yields CDR1 SEHNR and CDR2 FQNEAQ (reference sequence). V was clipped by 1 base and J by 4 bases, with 13 bases between them. CDR3 sequence: CASSLETGLSTEAFF. The CDR3 DNA reads as TGTGCCAGCAGCTTAGAAACAGGGTTGAGCACTGAAGCTTTCTTT.

V usage is TRBV12-3 or TRBV12-4 and J usage is TRBJ2-5, with TRBD1 identical over 8 bases. The CDR3 has 15 amino acids. The V gene end was trimmed by 5 bases and the J gene end by 2 bases; junction bases not matched to a gene: 7. CDR3 region: CASSPPGQAQETQYF. In nucleotides, the CDR3 is TGTGCCAGCAGTCCCCCGGGACAGGCTCAAGAGACCCAGTACTTC.

This clonotype was observed once. V is TRBV25-1 and J is TRBJ2-7; 9 nucleotides agree with TRBD1. Trimming at V came to 6 bases and at J to 6 bases, leaving 12 bases not matched to a gene. The CDR3 sequence is 15 residues long. Germline CDR1 MGHDK, CDR2 SYGVNS. CDR3 protein: CASSSPGQGPSEQYF. The DNA for the CDR3 is TGTGCCAGCAGCAGTCCGGGACAGGGCCCTTCCGAGCAGTACTTC.

This clonotype was seen a few times. V is TRBV13 and J is TRBJ2-2; unclear D gene. In germline, CDR1 is PRHDT, CDR2 FYEKMQ (reference sequence). CDR3 length: 15 amino acids. The V and J ends lost 0 bases and 2 bases respectively, with 7 bases between them. Here the CDR3 DNA reads TGTGCCAGCAGCTTAGGCGTGCTTAACACCGGGGAGCTGTTTTTT. Translated, it gives CASSLGVLNTGELFF.

This clonotype was counted many times. This chain uses TRBV12-3 or TRBV12-4 with TRBJ1-1; no clear D gene. The CDR3 length is 15 residues. The V end was cut by 6 bases, the J end by 4 bases, with 18 bases between. This CDR3 reads CASRPTGIASTEAFF. CDR3 DNA sequence: TGTGCCAGCAGACCTACGGGAATCGCAAGCACTGAAGCTTTCTTT.

This clonotype was seen at least ten times. This chain links TRBV5-8 with TRBJ2-2; TRBD2 matches 7 bases. This CDR3 has 14 residues. V lost 5 bases, J lost 5 bases, and 6 bases stayed unmatched. Germline CDR1 and CDR2: SGHTS and YDEGEE. The CDR3 bases are TGTGCCAGCAGTTCGTGGGGGGGGACCGGGGAGCTGTTTTTT. This translates into CASSSWGGTGELFF.